One T cell receptor (beta chain) is described in this entry. Source study methods: Amplifying reference gene primers gave estimates of nucleated cell counts. TCRdb's copy holds only in-frame clones and misses some; the assay was immunoSEQ multiplex PCR. From that table come the V and J calls and clone size; the DNA was used to work out D and trimming. Of 100,000 to 150,000 clones listed, about four fifths were seen once; the top ten hold 4% to 5.5%. The data derive from a study of blood T cell repertoires in COVID-19. For the study at large: The United States, Italy and Spain were the sources of the acute and convalescent COVID-19 samples. PBMCs, B-cell-depleted T cells, or T cells were the source of the cDNA or gDNA that made up the material.

V gave up 7 bases and J gave up 7 bases, with 13 bases separating them. This CDR3 has 12 amino acids. Looked up from germline, CDR1 is SQVTM and CDR2 is ANQGSEA. The rearrangement links TRBV29-1 to TRBJ2-2, with D possibly matching TRBD1 (6 bases). Sequencing was carried out using peripheral blood. The clonotype originates from a woman in her 70s with acute or convalescent COVID-19. The chain's CDR3 is CSGKQGHGELFF. CDR3 in DNA: TGCAGCGGTAAACAGGGACACGGGGAGCTGTTTTTT.